A selection of T cell receptor beta chains follows, all from one sample in a study of CD8 T cells in ankylosing spondylitis. TCRdb reprocessed the 5' RACE reads via MiXCR and lists one record per CDR3 protein. The sample consists of some 140,000 distinct CDR3 sequences, 6% to 8.5% of them appearing once. Sequencing input: blood, either unsorted or a sorted T cell fraction (not recorded which). The receptor set was obtained from a female donor with ankylosing spondylitis or in good health (not recorded which). Each CDR3 is given with its conserved first and last residue.

V	J	length	CDR3
TRBV7-2	TRBJ1-5	14	CASSLEGGNQPQHF
TRBV28	TRBJ1-2	16	CASSPHRGAPNYGYTF
TRBV20-1	TRBJ2-5	12	CSARTPIETQYF
TRBV7-9	TRBJ1-1	14	CASSYGQENTEAFF
TRBV20-1	TRBJ1-5	13	CSAPVGGNQPQHF
TRBV4-3	TRBJ1-6	16	CASSQDWQADNSPLHF
TRBV20-1	TRBJ2-3	13	CSARDSSTDTQYF
TRBV28	TRBJ2-3	12	CASSGVGDTQYF
TRBV12-3/TRBV12-4	TRBJ2-3	15	CASSLMGYGTDTQYF
TRBV20-1	TRBJ2-1	15	CSAILSGGRHNEQFF
TRBV27	TRBJ2-7	12	CASSSLTYEQYF